This TCR beta chain appears in the sequencing data of a study of long-term antiretroviral therapy in people with HIV. General study points: Increased diversity was seen after ART, yet it remained lower than in transplant donor controls. Pre-ART expanded TRB clones stayed dominant throughout, though often decreasing after ART.

The CDR3 length is 17 residues. The V end was cut by 2 bases, the J end by 1 base, with 16 bases between. Germline lookup yields CDR1 SGDLS and CDR2 YYNGEE. With respect to this clone: The antigen remains undetermined.

Version v3.0 of the immunoSEQ assay was performed at survey level. The target of sequencing was about 40,000-55,000 T-cell genomes per sample. The protocol was immunoSEQ multiplex PCR, while the TCRdb copy is restricted to in-frame clones and leaves out a portion. The table records tens of thousands of clones, 75% to 90% of them present only once. Sequencing used unsorted PBMCs, obtained 1 year after starting antiretroviral therapy. This clonotype was obtained from a man aged 18 to 29 with HIV. V and J are TRBV9 and TRBJ1-5; TRBD1 might be the D (6 bases). Here the CDR3 reads CASSVGAGDASNQPQHF. The DNA of the CDR3 is TGTGCCAGCAGCGTGGGGGCAGGGGACGCGAGCAATCAGCCCCAGCATTTT. Drawing the rest from reference TRBV9 and TRBJ1-5, the complete variable domain is DSGVTQTPKHLITATGQRVTLRCSPRSGDLSVYWYQQSLDQGLQFLIQYYNGEERAKGNILERFSAQQFPDLHSELNLSSLELGDSALYFCASSVGAGDASNQPQHFGDGTRLSIL.